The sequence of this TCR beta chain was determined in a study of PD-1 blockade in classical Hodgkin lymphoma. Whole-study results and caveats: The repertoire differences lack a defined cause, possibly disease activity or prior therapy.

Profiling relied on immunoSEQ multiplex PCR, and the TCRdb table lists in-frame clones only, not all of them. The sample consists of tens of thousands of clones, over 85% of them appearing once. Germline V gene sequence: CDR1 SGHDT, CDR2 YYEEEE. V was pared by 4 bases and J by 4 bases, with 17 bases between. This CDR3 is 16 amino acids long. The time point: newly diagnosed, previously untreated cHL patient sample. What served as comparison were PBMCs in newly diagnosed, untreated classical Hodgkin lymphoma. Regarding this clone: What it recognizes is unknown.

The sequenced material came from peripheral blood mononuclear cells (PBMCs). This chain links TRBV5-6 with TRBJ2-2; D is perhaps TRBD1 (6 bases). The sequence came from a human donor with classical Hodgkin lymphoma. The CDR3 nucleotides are TGTGCCAGCAGCCATTCGACAGGTGATATCACCGGGGAGCTGTTTTTT. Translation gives CASSHSTGDITGELFF.